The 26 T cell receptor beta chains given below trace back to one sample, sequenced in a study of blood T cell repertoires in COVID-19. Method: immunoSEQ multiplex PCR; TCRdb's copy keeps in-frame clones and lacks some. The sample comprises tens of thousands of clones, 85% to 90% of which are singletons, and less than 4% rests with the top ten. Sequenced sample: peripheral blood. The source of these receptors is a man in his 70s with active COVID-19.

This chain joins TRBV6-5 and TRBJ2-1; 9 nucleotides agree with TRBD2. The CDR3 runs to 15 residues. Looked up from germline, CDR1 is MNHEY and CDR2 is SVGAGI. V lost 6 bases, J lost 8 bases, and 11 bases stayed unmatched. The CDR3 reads CASRYPYGGRDEQFF. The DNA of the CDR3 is TGTGCCAGCAGATACCCCTACGGCGGGAGGGATGAGCAGTTCTTC.

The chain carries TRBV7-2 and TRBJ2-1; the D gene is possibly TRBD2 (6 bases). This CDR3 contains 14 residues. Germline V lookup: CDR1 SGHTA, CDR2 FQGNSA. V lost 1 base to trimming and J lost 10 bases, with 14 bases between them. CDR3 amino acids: CASSLGPTRLEQFF. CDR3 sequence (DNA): TGTGCCAGCAGCTTAGGCCCGACTAGGCTCGAGCAGTTCTTC.

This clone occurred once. CDR3 region: CASSPPGMNTEAFF. The CDR3 coding sequence is TGTGCCAGCAGCCCGCCGGGGATGAACACTGAAGCTTTCTTT. The J gene is TRBJ1-1, the V gene TRBV7-2; the D is unclear. The V end lost 5 bases, the J end lost 0 bases, and 10 bases lay between the germline ends. This CDR3 contains 14 residues. Germline V gene sequence: CDR1 SGHTA, CDR2 FQGNSA.

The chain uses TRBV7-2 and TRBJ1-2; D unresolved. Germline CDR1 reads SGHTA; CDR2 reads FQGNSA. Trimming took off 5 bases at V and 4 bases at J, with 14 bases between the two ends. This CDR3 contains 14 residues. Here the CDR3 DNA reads TGTGCCAGCAGCGGCGGCCTGGCGGGCTATGGCTACACCTTC. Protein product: CASSGGLAGYGYTF.

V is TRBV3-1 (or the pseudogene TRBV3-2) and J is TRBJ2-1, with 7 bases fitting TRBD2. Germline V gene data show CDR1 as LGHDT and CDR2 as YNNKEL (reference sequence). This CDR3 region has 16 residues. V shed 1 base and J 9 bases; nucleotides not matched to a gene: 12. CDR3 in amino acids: CASSQGASGGRGEQFF. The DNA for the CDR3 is TGTGCCAGCAGCCAAGGGGCTAGCGGAGGCCGGGGTGAGCAGTTCTTC.

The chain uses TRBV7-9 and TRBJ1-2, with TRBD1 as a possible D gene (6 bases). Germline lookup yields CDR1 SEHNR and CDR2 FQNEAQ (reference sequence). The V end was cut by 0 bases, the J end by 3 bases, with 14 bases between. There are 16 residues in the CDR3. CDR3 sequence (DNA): TGTGCCAGCAGCTTAGCCGGCGCGGGGGCGGACTATGGCTACACCTTC. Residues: CASSLAGAGADYGYTF.

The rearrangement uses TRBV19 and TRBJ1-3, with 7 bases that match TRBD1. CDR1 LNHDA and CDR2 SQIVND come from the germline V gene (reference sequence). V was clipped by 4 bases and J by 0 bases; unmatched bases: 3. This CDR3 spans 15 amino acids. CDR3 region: CASSTGQNSGNTIYF. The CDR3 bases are TGTGCCAGTAGTACGGGACAGAACTCTGGAAACACCATATATTTT.

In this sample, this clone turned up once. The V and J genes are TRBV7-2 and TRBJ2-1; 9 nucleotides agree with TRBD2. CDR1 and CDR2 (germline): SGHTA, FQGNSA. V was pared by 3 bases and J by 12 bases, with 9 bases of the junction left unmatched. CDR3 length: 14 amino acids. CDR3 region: CASSFGAGGGGQFF. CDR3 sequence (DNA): TGTGCCAGCAGCTTCGGCGCGGGAGGGGGAGGGCAGTTCTTC.

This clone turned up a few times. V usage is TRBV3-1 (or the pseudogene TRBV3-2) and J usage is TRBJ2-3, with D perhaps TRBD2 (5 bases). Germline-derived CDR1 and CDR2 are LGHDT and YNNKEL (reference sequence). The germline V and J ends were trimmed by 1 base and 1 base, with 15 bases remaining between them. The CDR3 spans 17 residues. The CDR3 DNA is TGTGCCAGCAGCCAAGCCCTAACTAGGGCACGCACAGATACGCAGTATTTT. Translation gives CASSQALTRARTDTQYF.

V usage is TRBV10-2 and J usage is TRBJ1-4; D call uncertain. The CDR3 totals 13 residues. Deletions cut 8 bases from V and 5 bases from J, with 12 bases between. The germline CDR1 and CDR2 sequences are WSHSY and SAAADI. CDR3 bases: TGCGCCAGCGGAAACGGCGGAAATGAAAAACTGTTTTTT. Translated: CASGNGGNEKLFF.

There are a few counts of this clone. CDR3 region: CASSIVYRGGNQPQHF. The CDR3 DNA follows: TGTGCCAGTAGTATAGTTTACAGGGGTGGGAATCAGCCCCAGCATTTT. This rearrangement joins TRBV19 to TRBJ1-5, with 7 bases identical to TRBD1. CDR3 size: 16 residues. Germline assignment: CDR1 LNHDA and CDR2 SQIVND (reference sequence). V was pared by 1 base and J by 4 bases, with 7 bases of the junction left unmatched. Based on the CDR3 plus reference TRBV19 and TRBJ1-5, the full variable domain is DGGITQSPKYLFRKEGQNVTLSCEQNLNHDAMYWYRQDPGQGLRLIYYSQIVNDFQKGDIAEGYSVSREKKESFPLTVTSAQKNPTAFYLCASSIVYRGGNQPQHFGDGTRLSIL.

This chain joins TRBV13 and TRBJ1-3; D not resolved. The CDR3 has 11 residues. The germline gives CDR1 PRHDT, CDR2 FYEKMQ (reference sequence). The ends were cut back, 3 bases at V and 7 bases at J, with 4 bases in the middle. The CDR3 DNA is TGTGCCAGCAGCTTCGGGAACACCATATATTTT. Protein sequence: CASSFGNTIYF.

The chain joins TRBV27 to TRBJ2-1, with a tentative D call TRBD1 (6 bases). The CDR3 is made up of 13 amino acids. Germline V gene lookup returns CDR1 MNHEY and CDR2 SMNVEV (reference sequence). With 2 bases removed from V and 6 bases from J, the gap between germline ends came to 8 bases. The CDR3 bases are TGTGCCAGCAGTTTACTACAGGGCAATGAGCAGTTCTTC. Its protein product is CASSLLQGNEQFF.

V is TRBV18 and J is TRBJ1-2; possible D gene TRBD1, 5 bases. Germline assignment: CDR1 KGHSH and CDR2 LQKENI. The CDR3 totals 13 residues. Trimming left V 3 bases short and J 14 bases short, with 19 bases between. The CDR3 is CASSPPIQGGGTF. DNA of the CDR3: TGTGCCAGCTCACCCCCGATCCAGGGCGGGGGGACCTTC.

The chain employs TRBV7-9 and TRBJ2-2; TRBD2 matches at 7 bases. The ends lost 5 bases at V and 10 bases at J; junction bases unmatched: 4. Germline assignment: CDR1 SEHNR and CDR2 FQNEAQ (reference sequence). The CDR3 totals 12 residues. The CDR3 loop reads CASSTGGKELFF. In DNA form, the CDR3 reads TGTGCCAGCAGCACCGGGGGGAAGGAGCTGTTTTTT. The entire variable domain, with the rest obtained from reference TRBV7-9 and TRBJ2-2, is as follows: DTGVSQNPRHKITKRGQNVTFRCDPISEHNRLYWYRQTLGQGPEFLTYFQNEAQLEKSRLLSDRFSAERPKGSFSTLEIQRTEQGDSAMYLCASSTGGKELFFGEGSRLTVL.

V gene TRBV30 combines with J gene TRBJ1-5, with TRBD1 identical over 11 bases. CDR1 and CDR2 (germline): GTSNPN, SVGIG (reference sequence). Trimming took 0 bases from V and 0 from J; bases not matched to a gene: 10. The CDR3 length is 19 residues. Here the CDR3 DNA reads TGTGCCTGGAGTGTAACCCCCCGGACAGGGGGCTATAGCAATCAGCCCCAGCATTTT. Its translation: CAWSVTPRTGGYSNQPQHF.

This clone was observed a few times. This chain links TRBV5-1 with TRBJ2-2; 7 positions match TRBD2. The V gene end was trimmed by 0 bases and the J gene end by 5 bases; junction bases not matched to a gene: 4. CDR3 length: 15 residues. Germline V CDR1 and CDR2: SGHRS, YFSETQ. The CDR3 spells CASSLEGGRTGELFF. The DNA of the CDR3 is TGCGCCAGCAGCTTGGAGGGCGGGAGAACCGGGGAGCTGTTTTTT.

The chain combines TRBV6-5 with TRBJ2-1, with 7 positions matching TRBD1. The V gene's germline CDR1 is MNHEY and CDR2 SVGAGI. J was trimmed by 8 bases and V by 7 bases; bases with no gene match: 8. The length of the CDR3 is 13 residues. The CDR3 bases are TGTGCCAGCACCCGGAGGCAGGGGGATGAGCAGTTCTTC. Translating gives CASTRRQGDEQFF.

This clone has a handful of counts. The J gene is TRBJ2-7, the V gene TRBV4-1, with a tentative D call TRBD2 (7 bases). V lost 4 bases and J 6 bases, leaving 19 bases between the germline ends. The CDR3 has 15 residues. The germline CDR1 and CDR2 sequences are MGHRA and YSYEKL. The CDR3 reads CASSPLGGGPFEQYF. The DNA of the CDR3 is TGCGCCAGCAGCCCCCTAGGGGGGGGCCCCTTCGAGCAGTACTTC.

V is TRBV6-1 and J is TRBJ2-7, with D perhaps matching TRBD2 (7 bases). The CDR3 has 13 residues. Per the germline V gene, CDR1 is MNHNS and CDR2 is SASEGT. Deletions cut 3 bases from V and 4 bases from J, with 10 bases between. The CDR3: CASSERGRYEQYF. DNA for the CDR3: TGTGCCAGCAGTGAGCGGGGGCGGTACGAGCAGTACTTC.

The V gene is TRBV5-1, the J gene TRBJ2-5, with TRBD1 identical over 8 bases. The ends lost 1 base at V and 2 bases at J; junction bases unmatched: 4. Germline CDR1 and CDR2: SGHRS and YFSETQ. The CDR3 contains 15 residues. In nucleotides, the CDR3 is TGCGCCAGCAGCTTGATAGGGACAGGACAAGAGACCCAGTACTTC. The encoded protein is CASSLIGTGQETQYF.

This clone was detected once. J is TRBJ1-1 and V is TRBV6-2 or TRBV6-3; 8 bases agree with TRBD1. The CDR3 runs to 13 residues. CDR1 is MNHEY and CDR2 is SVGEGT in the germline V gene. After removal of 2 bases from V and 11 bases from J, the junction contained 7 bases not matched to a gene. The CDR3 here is CASSYADRDVAFF. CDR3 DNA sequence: TGTGCCAGCAGTTACGCGGACAGGGACGTCGCTTTCTTT.

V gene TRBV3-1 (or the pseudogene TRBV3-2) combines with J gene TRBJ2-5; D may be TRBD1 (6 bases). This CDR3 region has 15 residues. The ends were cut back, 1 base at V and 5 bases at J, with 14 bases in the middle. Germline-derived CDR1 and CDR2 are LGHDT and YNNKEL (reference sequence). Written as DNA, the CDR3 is TGTGCCAGCAGCCAAGTTTGGGGGCGAGGGGAGACCCAGTACTTC. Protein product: CASSQVWGRGETQYF.

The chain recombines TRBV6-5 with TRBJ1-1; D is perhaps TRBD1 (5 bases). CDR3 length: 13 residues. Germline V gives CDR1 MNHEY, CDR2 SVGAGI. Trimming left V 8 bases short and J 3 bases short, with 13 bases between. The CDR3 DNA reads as TGTGCCAGCTTTTGGGTAGGGGACACTGAAGCTTTCTTT. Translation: CASFWVGDTEAFF.

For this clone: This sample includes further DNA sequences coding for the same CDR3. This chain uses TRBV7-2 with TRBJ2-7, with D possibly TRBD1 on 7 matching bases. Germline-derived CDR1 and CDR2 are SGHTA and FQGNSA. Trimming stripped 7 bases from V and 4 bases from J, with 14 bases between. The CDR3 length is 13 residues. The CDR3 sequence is CASTGPGGYEQYF. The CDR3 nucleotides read TGTGCCAGCACCGGACCAGGGGGGTACGAGCAGTACTTC. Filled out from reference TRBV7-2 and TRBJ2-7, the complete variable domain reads GAGVSQSPSNKVTEKGKDVELRCDPISGHTALYWYRQSLGQGLEFLIYFQGNSAPDKSGLPSDRFSAERTGGSVSTLTIQRTQQEDSAVYLCASTGPGGYEQYFGPGTRLTVT.

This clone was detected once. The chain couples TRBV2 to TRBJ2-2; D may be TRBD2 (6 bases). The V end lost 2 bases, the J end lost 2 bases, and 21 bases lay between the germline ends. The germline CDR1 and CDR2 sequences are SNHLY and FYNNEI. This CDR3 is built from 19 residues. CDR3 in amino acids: CASSESSPWTNLNTGELFF. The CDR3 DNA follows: TGTGCCAGCAGTGAAAGTAGCCCTTGGACTAACCTCAACACCGGGGAGCTGTTTTTT.